The rows below give T cell receptor beta chains drawn from one sample of a study of blood T cell repertoires in COVID-19. Here immunoSEQ multiplex PCR was the method, and the copy in TCRdb shows in-frame clones only, minus some. This repertoire shows about 110,000 clones, roughly 83% found once; its top ten account for about 4%. The sequenced material came from peripheral blood. Source of these receptors: a human donor in a cohort sampled during active COVID-19. Both conserved end residues are part of each CDR3. The order of the fields is D gene, J gene, clone size, V gene, CDR3 DNA, CDR3 protein. The D gene is left open where the match is weak. Expanded clones are given a class, and other clones once, few, many or no size at all.

D: TRBD1; J: TRBJ2-7; size: NA; V: TRBV18; DNA: TGTGCCAGCTCACCGGGGACAGGGGGAGGCGAGCAGTACTTC; CDR3: CASSPGTGGGEQYF
D: TRBD1; J: TRBJ2-2; size: NA; V: TRBV7-7; DNA: TGTGCTAGCAGCCCTAGACAGGGGGGAACCGGGGAGCTGTTTTTT; CDR3: CASSPRQGGTGELFF
D: TRBD2; J: TRBJ2-1; size: NA; V: TRBV19; DNA: TGTGCCAGTAGTTCTCTTGAGCGGGAGGGCCGCAATGAGCAGTTCTTC; CDR3: CASSSLEREGRNEQFF
D: TRBD1; J: TRBJ1-6; size: NA; V: TRBV14; DNA: TGTGCCAGCAGCCTCTTCAGGTCGACAGGGCGGTCACCCCTCCACTTT; CDR3: CASSLFRSTGRSPLHF
D: TRBD2; J: TRBJ2-1; size: NA; V: TRBV2; DNA: TGTGCCAGCAGCGTAGGACTAGCGGGAGCCAATGAGCAGTTCTTC; CDR3: CASSVGLAGANEQFF
D: NA; J: TRBJ2-2; size: NA; V: TRBV18; DNA: TGTGCCAGCTCACCCCACCTACCAGGGGTCACCGGGGAGCTGTTTTTT; CDR3: CASSPHLPGVTGELFF
D: TRBD1; J: TRBJ1-3; size: NA; V: TRBV4-2; DNA: TGTGCCAGCAGCCCACGACCGAGGACAGGGGGCGCGGGTGCTGGAAACACCATATATTTT; CDR3: CASSPRPRTGGAGAGNTIYF
D: NA; J: TRBJ1-2; size: once; V: TRBV19; DNA: TGTGCCAGTAGTATCCCCCCCCGGGTGCGGGGGATGGACTATGGCTACACCTTC; CDR3: CASSIPPRVRGMDYGYTF
D: NA; J: TRBJ1-2; size: once; V: TRBV7-2; DNA: TGTGCCAGCAGCTTCGGACAGTGGAACTATGGCTACACCTTC; CDR3: CASSFGQWNYGYTF
D: NA; J: TRBJ1-1; size: NA; V: TRBV25-1; DNA: TGTGCCAGCAGTAGACAGGACTTGAACACTGAAGCTTTCTTT; CDR3: CASSRQDLNTEAFF
D: TRBD1; J: TRBJ1-1; size: NA; V: TRBV6-5; DNA: TGTGCCAGCAGTTGGGACAGTCGAAGGAACACTGAAGCTTTCTTT; CDR3: CASSWDSRRNTEAFF
D: TRBD1; J: TRBJ1-2; size: NA; V: TRBV18; DNA: TGTGCCAGCTCACCGGACAGGGGGCAAGGCTACACCTTC; CDR3: CASSPDRGQGYTF
D: TRBD1; J: TRBJ2-3; size: NA; V: TRBV2; DNA: TGTGCCAGCAGGTTAGACAGGGAATACACAGATACGCAGTATTTT; CDR3: CASRLDREYTDTQYF
D: TRBD1; J: TRBJ1-1; size: NA; V: TRBV28; DNA: TGTGCCAGCAGTTTCAGGGGGCTGTTCACTGAAGCTTTCTTT; CDR3: CASSFRGLFTEAFF
D: NA; J: TRBJ1-6; size: NA; V: TRBV18; DNA: TGTGCCAGCTCACCGGGAGCGGAACTGAATTCACCCCTCCACTTT; CDR3: CASSPGAELNSPLHF
D: TRBD1; J: TRBJ2-7; size: NA; V: TRBV11-1; DNA: TGTGCCAGCAGCCTAGACAGGGCGACCCTCTACGAGCAGTACTTC; CDR3: CASSLDRATLYEQYF
D: NA; J: TRBJ2-7; size: NA; V: TRBV19; DNA: TGTGCCAGTAGTCTGGTGTTCCAGGGCCAAGAGCAGTACTTC; CDR3: CASSLVFQGQEQYF
D: TRBD1; J: TRBJ1-1; size: NA; V: TRBV11-2; DNA: TGTGCCAGCAGCTCCACAGGGGGAGGAACTGAAGCTTTCTTT; CDR3: CASSSTGGGTEAFF
D: NA; J: TRBJ2-3; size: NA; V: TRBV4-3; DNA: TGCGCCAGCAGCCAAGGCCCAAGTCGGGGAGATACGCAGTATTTT; CDR3: CASSQGPSRGDTQYF
D: NA; J: TRBJ2-3; size: NA; V: TRBV7-8; DNA: TGTGCCAGCAGCTTATTATCGGGGAGCCAGACAGATACGCAGTATTTT; CDR3: CASSLLSGSQTDTQYF
D: NA; J: TRBJ2-7; size: NA; V: TRBV7-2; DNA: TGTGCCAGCAGCTTAGTTGCGGATTCTTCTCTCTACGAGCAGTACTTC; CDR3: CASSLVADSSLYEQYF
D: NA; J: TRBJ2-7; size: NA; V: TRBV5-1; DNA: TGCGCCAGCAGCCTGCGTATGGACACAAACTACGAGCAGTACTTC; CDR3: CASSLRMDTNYEQYF
D: TRBD1; J: TRBJ1-5; size: NA; V: TRBV19; DNA: TGTGCCAGTAGTTCTTGGACAGGGGAGAGGAATCAGCCCCAGCATTTT; CDR3: CASSSWTGERNQPQHF